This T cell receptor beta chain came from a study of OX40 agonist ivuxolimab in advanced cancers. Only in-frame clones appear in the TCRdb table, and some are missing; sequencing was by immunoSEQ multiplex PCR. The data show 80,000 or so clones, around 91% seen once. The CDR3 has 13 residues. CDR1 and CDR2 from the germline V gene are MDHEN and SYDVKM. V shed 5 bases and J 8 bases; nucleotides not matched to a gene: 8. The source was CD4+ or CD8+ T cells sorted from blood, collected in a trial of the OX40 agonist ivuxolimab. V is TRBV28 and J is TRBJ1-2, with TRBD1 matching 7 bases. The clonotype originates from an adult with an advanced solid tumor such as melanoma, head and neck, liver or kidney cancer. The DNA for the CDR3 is TGTGCCAGCAGTCGACAGGGCCAAAGGGGCTACACCTTC. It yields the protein CASSRQGQRGYTF.